This TCR beta chain was recorded in a study of T cell repertoires in cytomegalovirus infection. Looking at the study overall: Matching HLA type and CMV infection were both indicated by public TCR beta signatures. General study findings and limits: Carriers of CMV plus the relevant HLA were identified by cumulative public TCR beta family frequency. CMV-specific HLA-C-restricted TCR beta clonotypes dominated the ex vivo response.

TCRdb recomputed calls from the reads with MiXCR, one row per CDR3 protein. The sample records roughly 230,000 distinct CDR3 sequences, about 15% being singletons. Germline V lookup: CDR1 SEHNR, CDR2 FQNEAQ (reference sequence). CDR3 length: 15 residues. V lost 5 bases and J 5 bases, leaving 16 bases between the germline ends. This clonotype was observed a few times. Its target is unknown. This chain joins TRBV7-9 and TRBJ2-1; no clear D gene. The origin of this receptor is a human donor in good health (CMV status not recorded). Some clones in this sample may be carry-over from other donors' samples. Sequencing was performed on CD8+ T cells from PBMCs. CDR3 coding DNA: TGTGCCAGCAGCCCCCCCGGCGCCGTGGACAATGAGCAGTTCTTC. Translated, it gives CASSPPGAVDNEQFF.